This is a list of T cell receptor beta chains from one sample in a study of blood T cells in healthy people across ages. Using its own MiXCR run on the 5' RACE reads, TCRdb lists one record per CDR3 protein. Altogether hundreds of thousands of distinct CDR3 sequences are present, under 45% being singletons, with the ten largest covering about a fifth. Specimen: blood. The receptors come from a man aged 55 to 70 in good health. Both conserved end residues are part of each CDR3. A D gene is named only where the DNA matches it firmly. The size of a clone is reported for some rows only, either as once, few or many, or as a class for expanded clones.

few	NA	TRBV15	TRBJ2-5	CATSRDLAAKETQYF	TGTGCCACCAGCAGAGATCTAGCAGCCAAAGAGACCCAGTACTTC
few	NA	TRBV4-2	TRBJ2-4	CASSQVVLAKNIQYF	TGTGCCAGCAGCCAAGTAGTCTTAGCCAAAAACATTCAGTACTTC
NA	NA	TRBV4-1	TRBJ2-3	CASSQGAAGGTDTQYF	TGCGCCAGCAGCCAAGGGGCAGCAGGAGGCACAGATACGCAGTATTTT
many	TRBD1	TRBV7-2	TRBJ2-4	CASSLGTGAKRAKSIQYF	TGTGCCAGCAGCTTAGGGACAGGAGCCAAAAGGGCCAAAAGCATTCAGTACTTC
many	NA	TRBV6-5	TRBJ2-5	CASSYSNDGVQETQYF	TGTGCCAGCAGTTACTCGAATGACGGCGTTCAAGAGACCCAGTACTTC
NA	NA	TRBV20-1	TRBJ2-1	CSARDNQGGRSYNEQFF	TGCAGTGCTAGAGATAACCAGGGCGGTCGCTCCTACAATGAGCAGTTCTTC
NA	NA	TRBV7-2	TRBJ2-3	CASSLPRRTNTDTQYF	TGTGCCAGCAGCTTACCGAGACGGACCAACACAGATACGCAGTATTTT
NA	TRBD1	TRBV4-1	TRBJ1-4	CASSQAGTGYEKLFF	TGCGCCAGCAGCCAAGCCGGGACAGGGTATGAAAAACTGTTTTTT
NA	TRBD1	TRBV11-2	TRBJ2-7	CASSWDPGQNYEQYF	TGTGCCAGCAGCTGGGATCCGGGACAGAACTACGAGCAGTACTTC
NA	NA	TRBV7-9	TRBJ2-7	CASSPILHEQYF	TGTGCCAGCAGCCCTATCTTGCACGAGCAGTACTTC
NA	TRBD1	TRBV5-6	TRBJ1-2	CASSLTKDRPYSYTF	TGTGCCAGCAGCTTGACCAAGGACAGGCCCTATAGCTACACCTTC